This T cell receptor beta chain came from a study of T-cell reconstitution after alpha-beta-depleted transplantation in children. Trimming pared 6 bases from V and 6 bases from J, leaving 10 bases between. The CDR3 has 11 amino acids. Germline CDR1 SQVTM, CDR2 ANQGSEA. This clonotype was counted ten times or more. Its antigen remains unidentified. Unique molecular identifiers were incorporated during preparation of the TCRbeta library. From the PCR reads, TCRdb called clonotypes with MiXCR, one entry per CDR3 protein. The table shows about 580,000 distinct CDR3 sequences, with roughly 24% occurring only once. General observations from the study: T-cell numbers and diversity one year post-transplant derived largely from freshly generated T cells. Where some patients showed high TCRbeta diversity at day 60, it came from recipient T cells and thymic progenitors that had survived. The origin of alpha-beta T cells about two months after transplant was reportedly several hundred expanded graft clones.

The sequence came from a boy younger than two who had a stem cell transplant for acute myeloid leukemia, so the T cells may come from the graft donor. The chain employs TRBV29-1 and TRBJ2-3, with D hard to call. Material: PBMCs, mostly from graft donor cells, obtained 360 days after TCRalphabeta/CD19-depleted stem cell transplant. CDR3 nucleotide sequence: TGCAGCGTGAGTCGGATTGATACGCAGTATTTT. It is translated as CSVSRIDTQYF.